This T cell receptor beta chain was obtained from a study of CD8 T cells in Susac syndrome. After removal of 6 bases from V and 4 bases from J, the junction contained 8 bases not matched to a gene. CDR1 and CDR2 (germline): MNHNY, SVGAGI (reference sequence). There are 15 residues in the CDR3. The sequenced target, TCR beta, came from blood CD8+ and CD4+ T cells. The RNA input was 0.5 to 1 ug, and it was reverse transcribed with random hexamers. An immunoSEQ multiplex PCR generated amplified TCR beta CDR3 products spanning 54 Vbeta and 13 Jbeta. TCRdb fed the immunoSEQ multiplex PCR reads into MiXCR, producing one record per CDR3 protein. This sample has around 62,000 distinct CDR3 sequences; approximately 92% occur once, and the top ten carry nearly 0.2%.

Sequencing was performed on CD8+ T cells from PBMCs. The chain couples TRBV6-6 to TRBJ2-1, with 8 bases that match TRBD2. This clonotype was sampled from a human donor in good health. CDR3: CASSPSAGGYNEQFF. The CDR3 DNA reads TGTGCCAGCAGCCCTTCGGCGGGGGGATACAATGAGCAGTTCTTC.